Each of the 30 T cell receptor beta chains below was sequenced from the same sample in a study of T cell responses to AZD1222 COVID-19 vaccine. Using immunoSEQ multiplex PCR, the repertoire was profiled, and TCRdb retains in-frame clones only, with some absent. This table holds 120,000 to 150,000 clones, around 89% found once. The starting material was peripheral blood, obtained on day 0 of AZD1222 vaccination. Every receptor here comes from an adult in good health.

The table lists this clone with a count of one. J is TRBJ1-1 and V is TRBV25-1; D is unclear. Germline V lookup: CDR1 MGHDK, CDR2 SYGVNS. V lost 3 bases and J 11 bases, leaving 19 bases between the germline ends. CDR3 size: 14 residues. DNA for the CDR3: TGTGCCAGCAGTGATTCCTCGGGCAGGAATTGGGCTTTCTTT. This gives the protein CASSDSSGRNWAFF.

This clone has at least ten counts. The rearrangement joins TRBV5-4 to TRBJ2-5, with D perhaps TRBD1 (6 bases). CDR3 length: 13 amino acids. The germline V gene encodes CDR1 SGHNT and CDR2 YYREEE (reference sequence). Between the trimmed V and J ends, which lost 3 bases and 0 bases, there was a span of 6 bases. CDR3 coding DNA: TGTGCCAGCAGCTGGGGGCACCAAGAGACCCAGTACTTC. Its translation: CASSWGHQETQYF.

This chain joins TRBV9 and TRBJ2-3; TRBD2 aligns across 7 bases. Losses at the gene ends were 3 bases for V and 5 bases for J; bases not matched to a gene: 15. This CDR3 region has 17 residues. Germline CDR1 SGDLS, CDR2 YYNGEE. CDR3 amino acids: CASSATPGGSAGDTQYF. CDR3 DNA: TGTGCCAGCAGCGCTACCCCGGGGGGTTCCGCGGGAGATACGCAGTATTTT.

The chain links TRBV30 to TRBJ1-3, with D hard to call. This CDR3 is 11 amino acids long. CDR1 is GTSNPN and CDR2 is SVGIG in the germline V gene (reference sequence). Trimming stripped 3 bases from V and 4 bases from J, with 4 bases between. The CDR3 sequence: CAWSAGNTIYF. The CDR3 nucleotides are TGTGCCTGGAGCGCAGGAAACACCATATATTTT. Full variable domain (rest looked up from reference TRBV30 and TRBJ1-3): SQTIHQWPATLVQPVGSPLSLECTVEGTSNPNLYWYRQAAGRGLQLLFYSVGIGQISSEVPQNLSASRPQDRQFILSSKKLLLSDSGFYLCAWSAGNTIYFGEGSWLTVV.

A single count supports this clone. The chain links TRBV28 to TRBJ1-4; D is undetermined. This CDR3 region has 14 residues. The germline V gene encodes CDR1 MDHEN and CDR2 SYDVKM. V lost 2 bases and J 9 bases, leaving 13 bases between the germline ends. The CDR3 nucleotides are TGTGCCAGCAGTTTAGAGAATGGGATGAAAAAACTGTTTTTT. Protein product: CASSLENGMKKLFF.

The genes are TRBV14 and TRBJ1-6; TRBD1 agrees at 7 bases. Germline assignment: CDR1 SGHDN and CDR2 FVKESK. The CDR3 has 16 amino acids. V lost 1 base, J lost 6 bases, and 6 bases stayed unmatched. In DNA, the CDR3 is TGTGCCAGCAGCCAAGTGGGGACAGTCGGTAATTCACCCCTCCACTTT. This gives the protein CASSQVGTVGNSPLHF. The whole variable domain, filled in from reference TRBV14 and TRBJ1-6, reads EAGVTQFPSHSVIEKGQTVTLRCDPISGHDNLYWYRRVMGKEIKFLLHFVKESKQDESGMPNNRFLAERTGGTYSTLKVQPAELEDSGVYFCASSQVGTVGNSPLHFGNGTRLTVT.

The chain is built from TRBV15 and TRBJ1-2; tentative D call: TRBD1 (5 bases). CDR3 length: 14 residues. The germline V gene has CDR1 LNHNV and CDR2 YYDKDF (reference sequence). V gave up 5 bases and J gave up 2 bases, with 12 bases separating them. The CDR3 DNA sequence: TGTGCCACCAGCGGGGGACTGACCAACTATGGCTACACCTTC. Its translation is CATSGGLTNYGYTF.

Remarks on this clone: Different DNA sequences within this sample yield the same CDR3. The chain recombines TRBV12-3 or TRBV12-4 with TRBJ1-2; unclear D gene. This CDR3 contains 12 residues. V was shortened by 3 bases and J by 5 bases, with 7 bases between the two germline ends. This CDR3 is CASSFAGYGYTF. The CDR3 bases are TGTGCCAGCAGTTTCGCAGGTTATGGCTACACCTTC.

The chain is built from TRBV6-6 and TRBJ1-1; tentatively, D is TRBD1 (6 bases). The V end lost 6 bases, the J end lost 10 bases, and 15 bases lay between the germline ends. From germline, CDR1 is MNHNY and CDR2 SVGAGI (reference sequence). The length of the CDR3 is 12 residues. CDR3 region: CASSRQQGVAFF. The DNA of the CDR3 is TGTGCCAGCAGCCGTCAACAGGGTGTAGCTTTCTTT.

The chain carries TRBV6-4 and TRBJ2-3, with TRBD2 identical over 7 bases. Germline trimming cut 0 bases from V and 3 bases from J; bases unmatched to any gene: 6. This CDR3 spans 16 amino acids. Germline lookup yields CDR1 MRHNA and CDR2 SNTAGT. CDR3 sequence (DNA): TGTGCCAGCAGTGACTCATGGACTAGGGTAACAGATACGCAGTATTTT. Protein: CASSDSWTRVTDTQYF.

The chain combines TRBV25-1 with TRBJ1-2; tentative D call: TRBD1 (5 bases). Germline loops: CDR1 MGHDK, CDR2 SYGVNS. The germline V and J ends were trimmed by 3 bases and 9 bases, with 20 bases remaining between them. This CDR3 spans 15 amino acids. CDR3 DNA sequence: TGTGCCAGCAGTGACCCCCTAGGGGCTTTTAGGAGCTACACCTTC. Protein: CASSDPLGAFRSYTF.

The chain combines TRBV6-5 with TRBJ1-5, with D possibly being TRBD1 (5 bases). The ends were cut back, 7 bases at V and 6 bases at J, with 16 bases in the middle. Germline V CDR1 and CDR2: MNHEY, SVGAGI. There are 14 residues in the CDR3. The CDR3 sequence: CASIPQQGIQPQHF. The CDR3 nucleotides read TGTGCCAGCATTCCCCAGCAGGGAATTCAGCCCCAGCATTTT.

V gene TRBV28 combines with J gene TRBJ1-4; D call uncertain. CDR1 is MDHEN, CDR2 SYDVKM, per germline. The CDR3 has 16 residues. With 7 bases removed from V and 5 bases from J, the gap between germline ends came to 20 bases. CDR3 sequence: CASKSGERAHNEKLFF. CDR3 nucleotides: TGTGCCAGCAAATCCGGGGAAAGGGCGCACAATGAAAAACTGTTTTTT.

The V call is TRBV5-1, the J call TRBJ2-5, with unresolved D. V was trimmed by 0 bases and J by 2 bases, leaving 5 bases between them. Per the germline V gene, CDR1 is SGHRS and CDR2 is YFSETQ. The CDR3 has 13 residues. The CDR3 loop is CASSLGSQETQYF. CDR3 coding DNA: TGCGCCAGCAGCTTGGGAAGTCAAGAGACCCAGTACTTC.

J is TRBJ1-1 and V is TRBV30, with 7 bases that match TRBD1. Germline V CDR1 and CDR2: GTSNPN, SVGIG (reference sequence). The junction had 5 bases not matched to a gene; V was cut back by 3 bases and J by 4 bases. The CDR3 sequence is 13 residues long. Here the CDR3 reads CAWRRPGGTEAFF. CDR3 DNA: TGTGCCTGGAGACGACCAGGGGGCACTGAAGCTTTCTTT.

The chain links TRBV19 to TRBJ2-2; D is undetermined. Trimming pared 3 bases from V and 8 bases from J, leaving 4 bases between. Germline V gene data show CDR1 as LNHDA and CDR2 as SQIVND (reference sequence). The CDR3 spans 11 residues. CDR3 DNA sequence: TGTGCCAGTAGTATGTGGGGGGAGCTGTTTTTT. The encoded protein is CASSMWGELFF.

The chain links TRBV19 to TRBJ2-3; maybe TRBD1 (6 bases). The germline gives CDR1 LNHDA, CDR2 SQIVND (reference sequence). The CDR3 covers 18 residues. V gave up 3 bases and J gave up 0 bases, with 19 bases separating them. The CDR3 protein is CASSIGDDRSGSTDTQYF. The CDR3 coding sequence is TGTGCCAGTAGTATTGGCGATGACAGGTCCGGTAGCACAGATACGCAGTATTTT. The full variable domain, its missing parts supplied by reference TRBV19 and TRBJ2-3, is DGGITQSPKYLFRKEGQNVTLSCEQNLNHDAMYWYRQDPGQGLRLIYYSQIVNDFQKGDIAEGYSVSREKKESFPLTVTSAQKNPTAFYLCASSIGDDRSGSTDTQYFGPGTRLTVL.

The rearrangement links TRBV11-2 to TRBJ2-3; D unresolved. The CDR3 runs 14 residues. Trimming removed 1 base from V and 1 base from J, with 6 bases in between. The germline V gene encodes CDR1 SGHAT and CDR2 FQNNGV. The CDR3 loop is CASSLVRGTDTQYF. The CDR3, as DNA: TGTGCCAGCAGCTTAGTACGGGGCACAGATACGCAGTATTTT. Together with reference TRBV11-2 and TRBJ2-3, the CDR3 gives the full variable domain: EAGVAQSPRYKIIEKRQSVAFWCNPISGHATLYWYQQILGQGPKLLIQFQNNGVVDDSQLPKDRFSAERLKGVDSTLKIQPAKLEDSAVYLCASSLVRGTDTQYFGPGTRLTVL.

This chain joins TRBV7-6 and TRBJ2-5, with TRBD1 matching over 7 bases. The trim removed 5 bases at V and 1 base at J, leaving 4 bases unmatched. The CDR3 totals 14 residues. The V gene's germline CDR1 is SGHVS and CDR2 FNYEAQ. CDR3 in DNA: TGTGCCAGCAGCCTTGGGACAGCCCAAGAGACCCAGTACTTC. Its translation: CASSLGTAQETQYF.

The rearrangement joins TRBV5-5 to TRBJ2-1; 8 bases agree with TRBD2. J was trimmed by 4 bases and V by 4 bases; bases with no gene match: 7. CDR3 length: 15 amino acids. In germline, CDR1 is SGHKS, CDR2 YYEKEE (reference sequence). In DNA, the CDR3 is TGTGCCAGCAGCCCCGCTAGCGGGCTTTACAATGAGCAGTTCTTC. Amino acids: CASSPASGLYNEQFF.

The V call is TRBV15, the J call TRBJ1-6, with TRBD1 matching 10 bases. The CDR3 consists of 18 residues. Unmatched junction bases numbered 11, after V lost 2 bases and J lost 7 bases. The germline CDR1 and CDR2 sequences are LNHNV and YYDKDF (reference sequence). The CDR3 nucleotides are TGTGCCACCAGCAGACTTAGACAGGGGGCGCGAGGAAATTCACCCCTCCACTTT. This encodes CATSRLRQGARGNSPLHF. Based on the CDR3 plus reference TRBV15 and TRBJ1-6, the full variable domain is DAMVIQNPRYQVTQFGKPVTLSCSQTLNHNVMYWYQQKSSQAPKLLFHYYDKDFNNEADTPDNFQSRRPNTSFCFLDIRSPGLGDTAMYLCATSRLRQGARGNSPLHFGNGTRLTVT.

Comments on this clone: The sample carries other DNA sequences with the same CDR3. This chain links TRBV29-1 with TRBJ2-2; D ambiguous. The CDR3 length is 14 residues. The V gene lost 4 bases and the J gene lost 4 bases, with 13 bases spanning the gap. Germline V lookup: CDR1 SQVTM, CDR2 ANQGSEA. In DNA, the CDR3 is TGCAGCGTTGCTACGGGTGGGCGCACCGGGGAGCTGTTTTTT. Translation gives CSVATGGRTGELFF.

The genes are TRBV7-8 and TRBJ1-2; 9 bases align to TRBD1. CDR3 length: 16 amino acids. J was trimmed by 2 bases and V by 3 bases; bases with no gene match: 7. CDR1 SGHVS and CDR2 FQNEAQ come from the germline V gene. The CDR3 sequence is CASSFGRQGGNYGYTF. CDR3 sequence (DNA): TGTGCCAGCAGCTTCGGGAGACAGGGGGGGAACTATGGCTACACCTTC.

CDR3 residues: CASSIQGRNYGYTF. In DNA form, the CDR3 reads TGTGCCAGTAGCATACAGGGCCGCAACTATGGCTACACCTTC. V gene TRBV19 combines with J gene TRBJ1-2, with D possibly TRBD1 on 6 matching bases. Germline V lookup: CDR1 LNHDA, CDR2 SQIVND (reference sequence). V lost 6 bases, J lost 2 bases, and 13 bases lay in between. The CDR3 extends over 14 amino acids.

V is TRBV9 and J is TRBJ2-3; 9 bases are shared with TRBD2. The V gene end was trimmed by 6 bases and the J gene end by 1 base; junction bases not matched to a gene: 6. CDR3 size: 15 residues. Germline V gene lookup returns CDR1 SGDLS and CDR2 YYNGEE. CDR3 DNA: TGTGCCAGCACAGCTAGCGGGGTTGGCACAGATACGCAGTATTTT. This gives the protein CASTASGVGTDTQYF.

This clone was seen a single time. The V call is TRBV9, the J call TRBJ1-2; 7 bases line up with TRBD1. Looked up from germline, CDR1 is SGDLS and CDR2 is YYNGEE. V was clipped by 3 bases and J by 2 bases; unmatched bases: 1. The CDR3 contains 13 residues. The CDR3 DNA follows: TGTGCCAGCAGCGCGACAGGGAACTATGGCTACACCTTC. Protein: CASSATGNYGYTF.

The chain couples TRBV18 to TRBJ2-1; 9 nucleotides align to TRBD2. The CDR3 is 15 residues long. The V gene's germline CDR1 is KGHSH and CDR2 LQKENI. V shed 1 base and J 4 bases; nucleotides not matched to a gene: 2. The CDR3, as DNA: TGTGCCAGCTCACCACAGCGGGGGGAATACAATGAGCAGTTCTTC. Encoded protein: CASSPQRGEYNEQFF. The full variable domain, with the rest looked up from reference TRBV18 and TRBJ2-1, is NAGVMQNPRHLVRRRGQEARLRCSPMKGHSHVYWYRQLPEEGLKFMVYLQKENIIDESGMPKERFSAEFPKEGPSILRIQQVVRGDSAAYFCASSPQRGEYNEQFFGPGTRLTVL.

V is TRBV7-3 and J is TRBJ2-1, with D perhaps matching TRBD2 (6 bases). The CDR3 extends over 14 amino acids. Germline CDR1 and CDR2: SGHTA and FQGTGA. V lost 0 bases and J 7 bases, leaving 10 bases between the germline ends. CDR3 DNA: TGTGCCAGCAGCTTAACGCCGGGGGTTAATGAGCAGTTCTTC. This sequence encodes CASSLTPGVNEQFF.

The chain recombines TRBV27 with TRBJ1-6, with D hard to call. V was clipped by 6 bases and J by 2 bases, with 11 bases between them. The CDR3 sequence is 15 residues long. Germline CDR1 and CDR2: MNHEY and SMNVEV (reference sequence). This CDR3 reads CASSRTGTYNSPLHF. The DNA of the CDR3 is TGTGCCAGCAGCAGGACCGGGACCTATAATTCACCCCTCCACTTT.

Remarks on this clone: Other DNA sequences within the sample encode an identical CDR3. V and J are TRBV7-2 and TRBJ1-1; possibly TRBD1 for D (5 bases). CDR3 length: 12 residues. The ends were cut back, 2 bases at V and 4 bases at J, with 5 bases in the middle. Looked up from germline, CDR1 is SGHTA and CDR2 is FQGNSA. CDR3 DNA: TGTGCCAGCAGCTTAACAGGCACTGAAGCTTTCTTT. Translating gives CASSLTGTEAFF.